The rows below give T cell receptor beta chains drawn from one sample of a study of blood T cell repertoires in COVID-19. Some clones are missing from TCRdb's copy, which holds only in-frame ones; the method was immunoSEQ multiplex PCR. The sample has 150,000 to 200,000 clones; 90% are singletons. The sample was peripheral blood. The receptors here all came from a man aged 50-59 years with acute or convalescent COVID-19. CDR3s include the opening cysteine and the closing phenylalanine or tryptophan. Each record gives: J gene, D gene, clone size, V gene, CDR3 protein, CDR3 DNA. D genes are given only for firm matches. Clone size appears in some rows only: once, few, many, or a class for an expanded clone.

j_call: TRBJ1-5
d_call: -
clone_size: few
v_call: TRBV4-1
cdr3_aa: CASSQGIFGGQPQHF
cdr3_nt: TGCGCCAGCAGCCAAGGGATATTCGGAGGTCAGCCCCAGCATTTT

j_call: TRBJ1-6
d_call: -
clone_size: once
v_call: TRBV27
cdr3_aa: CASGTGFTPSPLHF
cdr3_nt: TGTGCCAGCGGTACAGGGTTTACCCCATCACCCCTCCACTTT

j_call: TRBJ2-6
d_call: -
clone_size: -
v_call: TRBV7-3
cdr3_aa: CASSLLVATDGANVLTF
cdr3_nt: TGTGCCAGCAGCTTATTAGTCGCGACAGATGGGGCCAACGTCCTGACTTTC

j_call: TRBJ2-5
d_call: TRBD2
clone_size: -
v_call: TRBV12-3/TRBV12-4
cdr3_aa: CASSFTSGETQYF
cdr3_nt: TGTGCCAGCAGCTTTACTAGCGGTGAGACCCAGTACTTC

j_call: TRBJ1-2
d_call: -
clone_size: -
v_call: TRBV24-1
cdr3_aa: CATSESGVGYTF
cdr3_nt: TGTGCCACCAGTGAATCAGGGGTTGGCTACACCTTC

j_call: TRBJ2-2
d_call: TRBD1
clone_size: -
v_call: TRBV18
cdr3_aa: CASSPQRTGGSLNTGELFF
cdr3_nt: TGTGCCAGCTCACCTCAACGAACAGGGGGATCGTTGAACACCGGGGAGCTGTTTTTT

j_call: TRBJ2-2
d_call: -
clone_size: -
v_call: TRBV30
cdr3_aa: CAWKVAGNTGELFF
cdr3_nt: TGTGCCTGGAAAGTGGCGGGGAACACCGGGGAGCTGTTTTTT

j_call: TRBJ2-2
d_call: -
clone_size: -
v_call: TRBV9
cdr3_aa: CASSVEGAVRTGELFF
cdr3_nt: TGTGCCAGCAGCGTAGAGGGAGCGGTCCGCACCGGGGAGCTGTTTTTT

j_call: TRBJ2-1
d_call: -
clone_size: -
v_call: TRBV4-3
cdr3_aa: CASSQIRTTEQFF
cdr3_nt: TGCGCCAGCAGCCAGATCAGGACAACCGAGCAGTTCTTC

j_call: TRBJ2-3
d_call: TRBD1
clone_size: few
v_call: TRBV28
cdr3_aa: CANPGGTGRTDTQYF
cdr3_nt: TGTGCCAACCCGGGTGGGACAGGACGCACAGATACGCAGTATTTT

j_call: TRBJ2-3
d_call: -
clone_size: -
v_call: TRBV6-4
cdr3_aa: CASSEQGAQDTQYF
cdr3_nt: TGTGCCAGCAGTGAACAGGGAGCGCAAGATACGCAGTATTTT

j_call: TRBJ2-2
d_call: TRBD1
clone_size: -
v_call: TRBV3-1/TRBV3-2
cdr3_aa: CASSLRQGGTGELFF
cdr3_nt: TGTGCCAGCAGCCTTCGACAGGGGGGGACCGGGGAGCTGTTTTTT

j_call: TRBJ1-6
d_call: TRBD1
clone_size: -
v_call: TRBV9
cdr3_aa: CASSVTGEGNSPLHF
cdr3_nt: TGTGCCAGCAGCGTGACAGGGGAAGGGAATTCACCCCTCCACTTT

j_call: TRBJ1-2
d_call: TRBD1
clone_size: once
v_call: TRBV4-2
cdr3_aa: CASSQDQPGGYGYTF
cdr3_nt: TGTGCCAGCAGCCAGGACCAACCAGGGGGCTATGGCTACACCTTC

j_call: TRBJ2-1
d_call: TRBD2
clone_size: -
v_call: TRBV29-1
cdr3_aa: CSVVRGLAARDEQFF
cdr3_nt: TGCAGCGTTGTCCGGGGACTAGCGGCCCGGGATGAGCAGTTCTTC

j_call: TRBJ1-2
d_call: TRBD1
clone_size: -
v_call: TRBV5-1
cdr3_aa: CASSLGQGAYGYTF
cdr3_nt: TGCGCCAGCAGCTTGGGACAGGGAGCCTATGGCTACACCTTC

j_call: TRBJ2-3
d_call: TRBD1
clone_size: -
v_call: TRBV5-1
cdr3_aa: CAASSGTGGTDTQYF
cdr3_nt: TGCGCCGCCAGTTCCGGGACAGGGGGCACAGATACGCAGTATTTT

j_call: TRBJ2-1
d_call: TRBD2
clone_size: -
v_call: TRBV27
cdr3_aa: CASSSTSGFYNEQFF
cdr3_nt: TGTGCCAGCAGCTCGACTAGCGGGTTCTACAATGAGCAGTTCTTC

j_call: TRBJ1-4
d_call: TRBD1
clone_size: once
v_call: TRBV18
cdr3_aa: CASSPGTVNEKLFF
cdr3_nt: TGTGCCAGCTCACCAGGGACAGTGAATGAAAAACTGTTTTTT

j_call: TRBJ2-3
d_call: -
clone_size: -
v_call: TRBV25-1
cdr3_aa: CASSEAGSTDTQYF
cdr3_nt: TGTGCCAGCAGTGAAGCGGGATCCACAGATACGCAGTATTTT

j_call: TRBJ2-7
d_call: -
clone_size: few
v_call: TRBV7-9
cdr3_aa: CASQTWGEDYEQYF
cdr3_nt: TGTGCCAGCCAAACCTGGGGAGAGGACTACGAGCAGTACTTC

j_call: TRBJ2-5
d_call: -
clone_size: -
v_call: TRBV15
cdr3_aa: CATSGRDYQETQYF
cdr3_nt: TGTGCCACCAGCGGCCGGGACTACCAAGAGACCCAGTACTTC

j_call: TRBJ1-2
d_call: -
clone_size: -
v_call: TRBV19
cdr3_aa: CASRQGSNYGYTF
cdr3_nt: TGTGCCAGTAGGCAGGGATCTAACTATGGCTACACCTTC

j_call: TRBJ1-4
d_call: -
clone_size: -
v_call: TRBV30
cdr3_aa: CAWRSWSGKLFF
cdr3_nt: TGTGCCTGGAGGTCATGGTCCGGGAAACTGTTTTTT

j_call: TRBJ1-3
d_call: -
clone_size: -
v_call: TRBV9
cdr3_aa: CASSATPDSGNTIYF
cdr3_nt: TGTGCCAGCAGCGCGACACCAGACTCTGGAAACACCATATATTTT

j_call: TRBJ1-1
d_call: TRBD1
clone_size: -
v_call: TRBV27
cdr3_aa: CASSLLGGLNTEAFF
cdr3_nt: TGTGCCAGCAGTTTATTAGGGGGCCTGAACACTGAAGCTTTCTTT

j_call: TRBJ2-1
d_call: -
clone_size: -
v_call: TRBV11-2
cdr3_aa: CASSPPERASRNEQFF
cdr3_nt: TGTGCCAGCAGCCCCCCTGAGCGGGCGAGTCGCAATGAGCAGTTCTTC

j_call: TRBJ2-1
d_call: TRBD2
clone_size: -
v_call: TRBV10-3
cdr3_aa: CAISELRGGLAGYNEQFF
cdr3_nt: TGTGCCATCAGTGAGTTACGGGGCGGACTAGCGGGATACAATGAGCAGTTCTTC

j_call: TRBJ2-5
d_call: TRBD1
clone_size: -
v_call: TRBV7-9
cdr3_aa: CASPQGNDLETQYF
cdr3_nt: TGTGCCAGTCCACAGGGGAACGATTTGGAGACCCAGTACTTC

j_call: TRBJ2-1
d_call: TRBD2
clone_size: -
v_call: TRBV3-1/TRBV3-2
cdr3_aa: CASSRVLASGFYNEQFF
cdr3_nt: TGTGCCAGCAGCCGGGTTTTGGCTAGCGGGTTTTACAATGAGCAGTTCTTC

j_call: TRBJ2-1
d_call: -
clone_size: -
v_call: TRBV6-8
cdr3_aa: CASSYSTGRYNEQFF
cdr3_nt: TGTGCCAGCAGTTACTCGACAGGGAGGTACAATGAGCAGTTCTTC

j_call: TRBJ1-1
d_call: -
clone_size: -
v_call: TRBV9
cdr3_aa: CASSVEGSGAEAFF
cdr3_nt: TGTGCCAGCAGCGTAGAAGGATCAGGGGCTGAAGCTTTCTTT

j_call: TRBJ1-5
d_call: TRBD1
clone_size: few
v_call: TRBV10-3
cdr3_aa: CAISVGQSNQPQHF
cdr3_nt: TGTGCCATCAGTGTGGGACAGAGCAATCAGCCCCAGCATTTT

j_call: TRBJ2-1
d_call: TRBD2
clone_size: -
v_call: TRBV5-1
cdr3_aa: CASSLGASGGVYNEQFF
cdr3_nt: TGCGCCAGCAGCTTGGGCGCTAGCGGGGGGGTCTACAATGAGCAGTTCTTC

j_call: TRBJ2-3
d_call: -
clone_size: -
v_call: TRBV5-5
cdr3_aa: CASSLQDGAGDTQYF
cdr3_nt: TGTGCCAGCAGCTTACAAGATGGGGCAGGGGATACGCAGTATTTT

j_call: TRBJ2-1
d_call: -
clone_size: -
v_call: TRBV7-9
cdr3_aa: CASSFSSYNEQFF
cdr3_nt: TGTGCCAGCAGCTTCAGCTCCTACAATGAGCAGTTCTTC

j_call: TRBJ2-6
d_call: TRBD1
clone_size: -
v_call: TRBV7-2
cdr3_aa: CASSLGGTGSGANVLTF
cdr3_nt: TGTGCCAGCAGCTTAGGCGGGACAGGGTCTGGGGCCAACGTCCTGACTTTC

j_call: TRBJ2-5
d_call: -
clone_size: -
v_call: TRBV5-6
cdr3_aa: CASSSARTNQETQYF
cdr3_nt: TGTGCCAGCAGCTCTGCTCGGACTAACCAAGAGACCCAGTACTTC

j_call: TRBJ2-1
d_call: -
clone_size: -
v_call: TRBV21-1
cdr3_aa: CASSKGEGSSSYNEQFF
cdr3_nt: TGTGCCAGCAGCAAAGGGGAGGGGTCCAGCTCCTACAATGAGCAGTTCTTC

j_call: TRBJ2-3
d_call: -
clone_size: -
v_call: TRBV6-5
cdr3_aa: CASKSNRITDTQYF
cdr3_nt: TGTGCCAGCAAGAGTAACAGGATCACAGATACGCAGTATTTT

j_call: TRBJ1-4
d_call: TRBD1
clone_size: -
v_call: TRBV2
cdr3_aa: CASRPWTGGDEKLFF
cdr3_nt: TGTGCCAGCAGGCCCTGGACAGGGGGAGACGAAAAACTGTTTTTT

j_call: TRBJ2-5
d_call: TRBD1
clone_size: few
v_call: TRBV10-3
cdr3_aa: CAISESAPGQQETQYF
cdr3_nt: TGTGCCATCAGTGAGTCCGCGCCGGGACAGCAAGAGACCCAGTACTTC

j_call: TRBJ2-3
d_call: -
clone_size: -
v_call: TRBV11-3
cdr3_aa: CASSSRQGTDTQYF
cdr3_nt: TGTGCCAGCAGCTCCCGACAGGGCACAGATACGCAGTATTTT

j_call: TRBJ1-2
d_call: -
clone_size: -
v_call: TRBV7-2
cdr3_aa: CATFLAWTTLDGYTF
cdr3_nt: TGTGCCACCTTTCTCGCGTGGACTACGCTGGATGGCTACACCTTC

j_call: TRBJ2-2
d_call: -
clone_size: -
v_call: TRBV4-2
cdr3_aa: CASRSVSGNTGELFF
cdr3_nt: TGTGCCAGCAGATCGGTTAGCGGAAACACCGGGGAGCTGTTTTTT

j_call: TRBJ2-2
d_call: -
clone_size: -
v_call: TRBV5-8
cdr3_aa: CASSLRGSGELFF
cdr3_nt: TGTGCCAGCAGCTTGAGGGGGTCCGGGGAGCTGTTTTTT

j_call: TRBJ1-6
d_call: -
clone_size: once
v_call: TRBV4-2
cdr3_aa: CASSQDLRGSYNSPLHF
cdr3_nt: TGTGCCAGCAGCCAAGATCTCAGGGGCTCCTATAATTCACCCCTCCACTTT

j_call: TRBJ2-1
d_call: TRBD1
clone_size: once
v_call: TRBV6-2/TRBV6-3
cdr3_aa: CASSHPGQLHEQFF
cdr3_nt: TGTGCCAGCAGCCATCCGGGACAGCTCCATGAGCAGTTCTTC